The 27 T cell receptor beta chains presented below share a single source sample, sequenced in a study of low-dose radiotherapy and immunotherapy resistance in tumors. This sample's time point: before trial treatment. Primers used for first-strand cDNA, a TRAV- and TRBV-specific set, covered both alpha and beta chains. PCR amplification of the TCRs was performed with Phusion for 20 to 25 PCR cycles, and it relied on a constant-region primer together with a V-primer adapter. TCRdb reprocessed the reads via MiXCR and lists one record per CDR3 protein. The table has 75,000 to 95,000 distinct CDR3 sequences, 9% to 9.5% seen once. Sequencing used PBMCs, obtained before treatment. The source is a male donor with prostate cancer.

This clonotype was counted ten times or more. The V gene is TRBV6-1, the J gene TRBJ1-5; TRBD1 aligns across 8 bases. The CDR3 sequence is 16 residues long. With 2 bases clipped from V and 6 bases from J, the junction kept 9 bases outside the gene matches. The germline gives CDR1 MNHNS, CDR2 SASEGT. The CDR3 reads CASSEPLQGAGQPQHF. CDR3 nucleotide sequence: TGTGCCAGCAGTGAACCCTTGCAGGGGGCAGGTCAGCCCCAGCATTTT.

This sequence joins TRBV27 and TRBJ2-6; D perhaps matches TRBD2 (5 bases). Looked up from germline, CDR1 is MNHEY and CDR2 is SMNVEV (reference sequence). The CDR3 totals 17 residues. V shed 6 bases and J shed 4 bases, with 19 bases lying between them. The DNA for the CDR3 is TGTGCCAGCAGCCTTAACACGGGGTTCAGGGGGGCCAACGTCCTGACTTTC. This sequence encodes CASSLNTGFRGANVLTF.

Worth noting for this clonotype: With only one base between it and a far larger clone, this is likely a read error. The CDR3 protein is CASSHNPAVGETQYF. The CDR3 DNA is TGTGCCAGCAGCCACAACCCCGCAGTTGGCGAGACCCAGTACTTC. The rearrangement links TRBV27 to TRBJ2-5; D gene unclear. The CDR3 consists of 15 residues. With 6 bases removed from V and 5 bases from J, the gap between germline ends came to 19 bases. Germline CDR1 MNHEY, CDR2 SMNVEV (reference sequence).

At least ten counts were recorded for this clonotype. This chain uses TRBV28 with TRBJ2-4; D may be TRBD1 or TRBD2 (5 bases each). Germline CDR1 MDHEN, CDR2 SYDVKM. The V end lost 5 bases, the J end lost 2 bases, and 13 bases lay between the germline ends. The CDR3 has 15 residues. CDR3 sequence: CASSRDVWTKNIQYF. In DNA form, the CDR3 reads TGTGCCAGCAGTAGGGACGTCTGGACCAAAAACATTCAGTACTTC. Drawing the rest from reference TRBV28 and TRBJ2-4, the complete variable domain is DVKVTQSSRYLVKRTGEKVFLECVQDMDHENMFWYRQDPGLGLRLIYFSYDVKMKEKGDIPEGYSVSREKKERFSLILESASTNQTSMYLCASSRDVWTKNIQYFGAGTRLSVL.

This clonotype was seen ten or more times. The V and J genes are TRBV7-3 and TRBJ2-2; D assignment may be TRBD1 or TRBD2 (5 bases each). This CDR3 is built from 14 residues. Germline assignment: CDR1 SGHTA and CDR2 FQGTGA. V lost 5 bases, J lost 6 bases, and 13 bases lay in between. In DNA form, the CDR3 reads TGTGCCAGCAGCCCTAGTGGGGGAGCCGGGGAGCTGTTTTTT. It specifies CASSPSGGAGELFF.

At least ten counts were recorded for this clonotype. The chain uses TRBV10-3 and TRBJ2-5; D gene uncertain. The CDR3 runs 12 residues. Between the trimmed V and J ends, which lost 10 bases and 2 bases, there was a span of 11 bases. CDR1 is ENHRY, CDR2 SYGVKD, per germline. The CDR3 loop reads CATPKGQETQYF. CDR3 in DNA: TGTGCCACCCCGAAGGGACAAGAGACCCAGTACTTC.

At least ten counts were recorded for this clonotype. For the CDR3, the DNA is TGTGCCAGCAGCGAATGGACAGCTCGAAAGGGAACTGAAGCTTTCTTT. Translated, it gives CASSEWTARKGTEAFF. The V and J genes are TRBV12-3 or TRBV12-4 and TRBJ1-1; possibly TRBD1 for D (6 bases). The V end lost 6 bases, the J end lost 5 bases, and 22 bases lay between the germline ends. The CDR3 is 16 residues long.

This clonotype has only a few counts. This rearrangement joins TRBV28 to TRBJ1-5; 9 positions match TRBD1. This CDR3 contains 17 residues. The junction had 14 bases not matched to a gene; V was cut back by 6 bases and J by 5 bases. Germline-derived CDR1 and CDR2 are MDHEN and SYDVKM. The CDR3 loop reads CASSPSRVTGGYQPQHF. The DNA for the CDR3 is TGTGCCAGCAGCCCCTCCCGCGTGACAGGGGGTTATCAGCCCCAGCATTTT.

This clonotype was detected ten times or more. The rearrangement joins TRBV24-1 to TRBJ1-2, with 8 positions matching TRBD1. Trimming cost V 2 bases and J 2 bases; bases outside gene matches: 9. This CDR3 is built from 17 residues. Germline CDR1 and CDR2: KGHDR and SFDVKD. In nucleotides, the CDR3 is TGTGCCACCAGTGATTCACCCGGGACAGGAGAGAACTATGGCTACACCTTC. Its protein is CATSDSPGTGENYGYTF.

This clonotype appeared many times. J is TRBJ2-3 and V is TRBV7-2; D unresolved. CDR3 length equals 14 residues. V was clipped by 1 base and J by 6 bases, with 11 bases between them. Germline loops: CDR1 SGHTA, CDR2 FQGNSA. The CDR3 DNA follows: TGTGCCAGCAGCTTAGGGGCAGCGCGGGATACGCAGTATTTT. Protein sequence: CASSLGAARDTQYF.

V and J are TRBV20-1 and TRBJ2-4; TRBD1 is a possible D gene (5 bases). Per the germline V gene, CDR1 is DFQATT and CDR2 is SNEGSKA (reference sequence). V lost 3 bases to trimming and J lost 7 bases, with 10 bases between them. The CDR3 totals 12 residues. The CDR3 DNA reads TGCAGTGCTAGCGGGTCAGGGAACATTCAGTACTTC. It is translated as CSASGSGNIQYF.

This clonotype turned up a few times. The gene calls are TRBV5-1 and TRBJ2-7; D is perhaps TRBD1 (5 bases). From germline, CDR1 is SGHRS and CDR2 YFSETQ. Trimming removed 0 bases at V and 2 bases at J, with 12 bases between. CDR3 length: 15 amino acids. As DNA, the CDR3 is TGCGCCAGCAGCTTGGCGCAGGGTAAAACCTACGAGCAGTACTTC. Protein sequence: CASSLAQGKTYEQYF.

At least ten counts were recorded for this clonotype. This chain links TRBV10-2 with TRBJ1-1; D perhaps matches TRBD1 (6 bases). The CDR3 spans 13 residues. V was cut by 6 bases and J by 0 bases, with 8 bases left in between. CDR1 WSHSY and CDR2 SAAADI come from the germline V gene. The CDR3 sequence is CASRQGLNTEAFF. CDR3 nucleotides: TGCGCCAGCAGACAGGGCTTGAACACTGAAGCTTTCTTT.

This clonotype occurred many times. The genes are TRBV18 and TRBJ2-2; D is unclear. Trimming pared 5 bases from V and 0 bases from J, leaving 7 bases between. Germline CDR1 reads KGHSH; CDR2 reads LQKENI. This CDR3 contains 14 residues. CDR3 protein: CASSVVANTGELFF. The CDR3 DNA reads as TGTGCCAGCTCAGTCGTTGCGAACACCGGGGAGCTGTTTTTT. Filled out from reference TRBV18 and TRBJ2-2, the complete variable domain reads NAGVMQNPRHLVRRRGQEARLRCSPMKGHSHVYWYRQLPEEGLKFMVYLQKENIIDESGMPKERFSAEFPKEGPSILRIQQVVRGDSAAYFCASSVVANTGELFFGEGSRLTVL.

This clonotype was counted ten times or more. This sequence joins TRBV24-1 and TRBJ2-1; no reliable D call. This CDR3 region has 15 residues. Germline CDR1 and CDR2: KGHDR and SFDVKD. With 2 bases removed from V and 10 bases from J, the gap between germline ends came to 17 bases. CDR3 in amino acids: CATSDSRSPLGEQFF. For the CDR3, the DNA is TGTGCCACCAGTGATTCCCGAAGCCCTTTAGGGGAGCAGTTCTTC.

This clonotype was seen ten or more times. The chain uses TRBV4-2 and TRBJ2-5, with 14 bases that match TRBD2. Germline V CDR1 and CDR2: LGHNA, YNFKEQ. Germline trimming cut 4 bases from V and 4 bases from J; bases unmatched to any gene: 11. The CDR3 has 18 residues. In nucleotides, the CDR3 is TGTGCCAGCAGCCGAGGGGGCCCGACTAGCGGGAGGGCAGAGACCCAGTACTTC. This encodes CASSRGGPTSGRAETQYF.

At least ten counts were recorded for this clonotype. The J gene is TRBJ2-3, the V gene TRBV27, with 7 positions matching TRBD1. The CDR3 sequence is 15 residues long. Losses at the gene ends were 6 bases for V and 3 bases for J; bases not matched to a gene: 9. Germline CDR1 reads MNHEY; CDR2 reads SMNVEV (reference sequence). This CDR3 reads CASRSRQGNTDTQYF. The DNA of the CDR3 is TGTGCCAGCAGATCCCGACAGGGAAATACAGATACGCAGTATTTT.

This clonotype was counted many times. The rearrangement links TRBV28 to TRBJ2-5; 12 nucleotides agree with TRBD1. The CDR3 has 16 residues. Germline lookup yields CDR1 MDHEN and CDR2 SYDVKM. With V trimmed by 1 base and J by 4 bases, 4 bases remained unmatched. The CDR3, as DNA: TGTGCCAGCAGTTTATCCGGGACAGGGGGCCGAGAGACCCAGTACTTC. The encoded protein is CASSLSGTGGRETQYF.

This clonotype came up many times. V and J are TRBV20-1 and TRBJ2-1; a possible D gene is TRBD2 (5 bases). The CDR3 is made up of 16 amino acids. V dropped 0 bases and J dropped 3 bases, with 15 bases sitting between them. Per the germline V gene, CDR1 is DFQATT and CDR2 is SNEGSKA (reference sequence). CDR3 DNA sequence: TGCAGTGCTAGAGATCCCGTAGGAGGAGGCTACAATGAGCAGTTCTTC. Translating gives CSARDPVGGGYNEQFF.

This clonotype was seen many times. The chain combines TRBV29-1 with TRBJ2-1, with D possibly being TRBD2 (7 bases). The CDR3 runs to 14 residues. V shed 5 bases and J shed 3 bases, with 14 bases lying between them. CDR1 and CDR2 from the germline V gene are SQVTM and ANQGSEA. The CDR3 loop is CSVRGRGGYNEQFF. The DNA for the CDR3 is TGCAGCGTTCGCGGGAGAGGGGGCTACAATGAGCAGTTCTTC.

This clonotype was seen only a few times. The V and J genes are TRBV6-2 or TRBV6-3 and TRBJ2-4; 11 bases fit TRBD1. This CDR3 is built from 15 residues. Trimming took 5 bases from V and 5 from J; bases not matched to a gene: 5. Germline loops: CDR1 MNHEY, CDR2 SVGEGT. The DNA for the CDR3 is TGTGCCAGCAGTGGATGGACAGGGGGCCAAAACATTCAGTACTTC. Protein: CASSGWTGGQNIQYF.

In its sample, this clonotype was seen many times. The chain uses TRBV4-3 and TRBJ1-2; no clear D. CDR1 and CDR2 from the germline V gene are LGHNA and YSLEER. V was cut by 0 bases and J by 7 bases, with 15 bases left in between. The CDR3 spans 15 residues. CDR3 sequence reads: CASSQEAKPFSGYTF. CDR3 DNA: TGCGCCAGCAGCCAAGAGGCGAAACCTTTCAGTGGCTACACCTTC.

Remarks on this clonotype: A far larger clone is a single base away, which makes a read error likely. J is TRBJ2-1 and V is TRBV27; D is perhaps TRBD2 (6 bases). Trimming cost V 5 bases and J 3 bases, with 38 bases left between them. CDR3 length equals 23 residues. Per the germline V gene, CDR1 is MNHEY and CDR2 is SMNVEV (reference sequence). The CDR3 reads CASSIQPGVSAYRSGGFYNEQFF. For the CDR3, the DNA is TGTGCCAGCAGTATCCAGCCCGGGGTTTCAGCGTATCGTTCCGGGGGATTCTACAATGAGCAGTTCTTC.

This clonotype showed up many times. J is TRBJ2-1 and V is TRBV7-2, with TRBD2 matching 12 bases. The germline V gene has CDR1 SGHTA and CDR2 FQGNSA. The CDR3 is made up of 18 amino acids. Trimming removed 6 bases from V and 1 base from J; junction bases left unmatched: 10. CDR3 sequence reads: CASSQRGTSGPSYNEQFF. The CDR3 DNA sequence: TGTGCCAGCAGTCAACGGGGGACTAGCGGGCCTTCCTACAATGAGCAGTTCTTC. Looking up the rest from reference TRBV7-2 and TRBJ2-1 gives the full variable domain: GAGVSQSPSNKVTEKGKDVELRCDPISGHTALYWYRQSLGQGLEFLIYFQGNSAPDKSGLPSDRFSAERTGGSVSTLTIQRTQQEDSAVYLCASSQRGTSGPSYNEQFFGPGTRLTVL.

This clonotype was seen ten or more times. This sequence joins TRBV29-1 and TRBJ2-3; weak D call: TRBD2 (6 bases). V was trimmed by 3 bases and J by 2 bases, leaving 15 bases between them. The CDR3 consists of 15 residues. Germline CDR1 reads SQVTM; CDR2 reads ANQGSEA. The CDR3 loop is CSVDSFGGFTDTQYF. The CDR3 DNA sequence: TGCAGCGTTGATTCCTTCGGGGGTTTCACAGATACGCAGTATTTT.

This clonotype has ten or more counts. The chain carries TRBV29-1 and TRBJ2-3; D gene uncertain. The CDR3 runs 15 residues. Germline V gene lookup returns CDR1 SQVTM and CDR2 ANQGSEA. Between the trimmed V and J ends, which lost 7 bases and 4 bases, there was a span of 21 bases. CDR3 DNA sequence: TGCAGCGCTAAGGGTAGCTATGATTTGCCAGATACGCAGTATTTT. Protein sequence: CSAKGSYDLPDTQYF.

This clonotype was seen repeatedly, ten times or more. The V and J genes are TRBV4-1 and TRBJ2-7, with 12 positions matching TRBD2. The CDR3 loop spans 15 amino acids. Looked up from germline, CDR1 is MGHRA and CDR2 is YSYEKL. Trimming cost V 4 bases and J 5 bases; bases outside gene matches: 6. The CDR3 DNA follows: TGCGCCAGCAGCCTCGACCGACTAGCGGGAGACGAGCAGTACTTC. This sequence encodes CASSLDRLAGDEQYF.